A selection of T cell receptor beta chains follows, all from one sample in a study of T cells in Graves' hyperthyroidism and ophthalmopathy. TCRdb independently ran MiXCR on the multiplex PCR reads; one entry per CDR3 protein. Of hundreds of thousands of distinct CDR3 sequences in the sample, around a fifth were seen once. Sequencing was carried out using blood. The receptor source for this set is a woman aged 70-85 years with Graves' ophthalmopathy. Both conserved end residues are part of each CDR3. Fields, in order: CDR3 protein, CDR3 DNA, clone size, J gene, V gene, D gene. A D gene is named only where the DNA matches it firmly. Where a row states a size, it is once, few, many or the class of an expanded clone; other rows omit it.

CSARDVTGTMNTEAFF,TGCAGTGCTAGAGACGTAACCGGGACAATGAACACTGAAGCTTTCTTT,many,TRBJ1-1,TRBV20-1,.
CSVQTTGLGNTIYF,TGCAGCGTTCAGACGACAGGTCTGGGAAACACCATATATTTT,.,TRBJ1-3,TRBV29-1,.
CATRAQAYNEQFF,TGTGCCACGAGAGCGCAGGCCTACAATGAGCAGTTCTTC,.,TRBJ2-1,TRBV12-3/TRBV12-4,.
CASRKQGGWTGELFF,TGTGCCAGCAGGAAACAGGGGGGTTGGACCGGGGAGCTGTTTTTT,few,TRBJ2-2,TRBV28,TRBD1
CASSLAQGNGYTF,TGTGCCAGCAGCTTGGCCCAGGGGAACGGCTACACCTTC,once,TRBJ1-2,TRBV5-6,.
CASSGGRSNMNTEAFF,TGTGCCAGCAGTGGGGGGAGAAGTAACATGAACACTGAAGCTTTCTTT,.,TRBJ1-1,TRBV6-1,.
CSAAATSGSVYEQYF,TGCAGTGCCGCCGCAACTAGCGGGAGTGTGTACGAGCAGTACTTC,.,TRBJ2-7,TRBV20-1,TRBD2
CASSSRGKAGYTTIYF,TGTGCCAGCAGCTCTAGGGGGAAGGCAGGGTATACCACCATATATTTT,.,TRBJ1-3,TRBV7-2,.
CASSKSGRHSYNEQFF,TGTGCCAGCAGTAAATCGGGACGCCACTCCTACAATGAGCAGTTCTTC,.,TRBJ2-1,TRBV6-1,.
CASSHAGTQNTGELFF,TGTGCCAGCAGCCATGCCGGGACTCAGAACACCGGGGAGCTGTTTTTT,few,TRBJ2-2,TRBV6-2/TRBV6-3,.
CASSMTEWNTEAFF,TGTGCCAGCAGTATGACAGAATGGAACACTGAAGCTTTCTTT,.,TRBJ1-1,TRBV6-2/TRBV6-3,.
CASSPLVESDTQYF,TGTGCCAGCTCACCACTAGTAGAGTCAGATACGCAGTATTTT,few,TRBJ2-3,TRBV18,.
CSAQRRTDTQYF,TGCAGTGCTCAGCGGCGAACAGATACGCAGTATTTT,.,TRBJ2-3,TRBV20-1,.
CASSFGLAGVGEQYF,TGTGCCAGCAGCTTTGGACTAGCGGGAGTGGGTGAGCAGTACTTC,.,TRBJ2-7,TRBV7-2,TRBD2
CSAAGHRNEKLFF,TGCAGTGCAGCGGGACATCGGAATGAAAAACTGTTTTTT,many,TRBJ1-4,TRBV20-1,.
CASSQVAGGPSSYEQYF,TGTGCCAGCAGCCAAGTTGCGGGAGGACCTAGCTCCTACGAGCAGTACTTC,.,TRBJ2-7,TRBV4-2,TRBD2
CASRPGQGHSPLHF,TGTGCCAGCAGGCCGGGACAGGGACATTCACCCCTCCACTTT,.,TRBJ1-6,TRBV6-1,TRBD1
CASSSGPGGRRGNQPQHF,TGTGCCAGCAGTTCCGGACCGGGGGGCCGGAGGGGCAATCAGCCCCAGCATTTT,.,TRBJ1-5,TRBV6-5,.
CASSVQGALNEAFF,TGTGCCAGCAGCGTTCAGGGGGCCTTGAATGAAGCTTTCTTT,.,TRBJ1-1,TRBV9,TRBD1
CATSADVYGYTF,TGTGCCACCTCGGCAGACGTCTATGGCTACACCTTC,many,TRBJ1-2,TRBV15,.
CASSLNRADTQYF,TGTGCCAGCAGCTTAAATCGCGCCGATACGCAGTATTTT,.,TRBJ2-3,TRBV7-3,.
CASSIYPTYEQYF,TGTGCCAGCTCCATCTACCCTACCTACGAGCAGTACTTC,few,TRBJ2-7,TRBV11-2,.
CASSSGTAGNTIYF,TGTGCCAGCAGCTCCGGGACAGCTGGAAACACCATATATTTT,many,TRBJ1-3,TRBV7-2,TRBD1
CASSREMTVSASQYF,TGCGCCAGCAGCCGGGAAATGACGGTCTCGGCTTCGCAGTATTTT,.,TRBJ2-3,TRBV11-2,.
CASSPGLGYTF,TGTGCCAGCAGCCCAGGGTTGGGCTACACCTTC,.,TRBJ1-2,TRBV12-3/TRBV12-4,.
CSAPPGGNQPQHF,TGCAGTGCTCCCCCAGGTGGCAATCAGCCCCAGCATTTT,many,TRBJ1-5,TRBV20-1,.
CVTSRETGSGTDTQYF,TGTGTCACCAGCAGAGAGACAGGGAGTGGGACAGATACGCAGTATTTT,.,TRBJ2-3,TRBV15,TRBD1
CASSLPRSTGELFF,TGTGCCAGCAGTTTACCGAGGAGCACCGGGGAGCTGTTTTTT,many,TRBJ2-2,TRBV12-3/TRBV12-4,.
CASSRPQGLAEETQYF,TGTGCCAGCAGCCGACCCCAGGGACTAGCGGAAGAGACCCAGTACTTC,many,TRBJ2-5,TRBV3-1,TRBD2
CASSEVMGTGGEKLFF,TGTGCCAGCAGTGAAGTTATGGGGACAGGGGGTGAAAAACTGTTTTTT,few,TRBJ1-4,TRBV6-1,TRBD1
CASRGTSQYNEQFF,TGTGCCAGCAGAGGGACTAGCCAATACAATGAGCAGTTCTTC,.,TRBJ2-1,TRBV6-1,TRBD2
CASSLEGLRNYEQYF,TGTGCCAGCAGCTTAGAAGGACTACGAAACTACGAGCAGTACTTC,.,TRBJ2-7,TRBV7-2,.
CASKQTGIVTEAFF,TGTGCCAGTAAACAGACAGGGATCGTCACTGAAGCTTTCTTT,few,TRBJ1-1,TRBV19,TRBD1
CASSDSKRGLAGVYEQYF,TGCGCCAGCAGTGATTCAAAACGCGGACTAGCGGGAGTCTACGAGCAGTACTTC,few,TRBJ2-7,TRBV10-1,TRBD2
CASSFDSPLHF,TGTGCCAGCAGTTTTGATTCACCCCTCCACTTT,few,TRBJ1-6,TRBV28,.
CASSLTQSSYNEQFF,TGCGCCAGCAGCTTAACACAGAGCTCCTACAATGAGCAGTTCTTC,.,TRBJ2-1,TRBV5-1,.
CASSVRDGSYEQYF,TGTGCCAGCAGTGTACGGGACGGCTCCTACGAGCAGTACTTC,many,TRBJ2-7,TRBV6-1,.
CASSLRVSGANYGYTF,TGTGCCAGCAGCCTAAGGGTTAGCGGAGCTAACTATGGCTACACCTTC,many,TRBJ1-2,TRBV12-3/TRBV12-4,.
CASGTQGAYEQYF,TGTGCCAGCGGAACCCAGGGGGCCTACGAGCAGTACTTC,many,TRBJ2-7,TRBV12-3/TRBV12-4,TRBD1
CASSQRGSNTGELFF,TGTGCCAGCAGCCAGAGAGGCAGTAACACCGGGGAGCTGTTTTTT,many,TRBJ2-2,TRBV7-2,.
CSVERQGRYGYTF,TGCAGCGTTGAACGACAGGGCCGCTATGGCTACACCTTC,few,TRBJ1-2,TRBV29-1,TRBD1
CASSSSLGQGPYEQYF,TGTGCCAGCAGTTCCTCCCTTGGACAGGGGCCCTACGAGCAGTACTTC,few,TRBJ2-7,TRBV6-2/TRBV6-3,TRBD1